The table lists the clone carrying this T cell receptor (beta chain) with many counts. Its antigen is still unknown. The germline V and J ends were trimmed by 6 bases and 1 base, with 13 bases remaining between them. Germline CDR1 MNHEY, CDR2 SVGEGT. The CDR3 is 15 residues long. These data come from a study of neurological immune-mediated disorders. The authors produced cDNA by 5'RACE using 10-nucleotide random UMIs. One entry per CDR3 protein results from TCRdb running MiXCR on the 5' RACE reads. The profile shows tens of thousands of distinct CDR3 sequences, 2.5% to 4% of them singletons. Regarding the study as a whole: Phylogenetic analysis grouped 18 of 34 multiple sclerosis patients' repertoires together, suggesting a possible repertoire signature.

This receptor was identified in a woman in her twenties or thirties with multiple sclerosis. The sequenced sample consisted of PBMCs. The rearrangement links TRBV6-2 or TRBV6-3 to TRBJ1-5; TRBD1 might be the D (5 bases). This CDR3 reads CASRRTGLSNQPQHF. CDR3 coding DNA: TGTGCCAGCAGGCGAACAGGTTTAAGCAATCAGCCCCAGCATTTT.